A single sample gave rise to the 17 T cell receptor beta chains below, sequenced in a study of blood T cell repertoires in COVID-19. Using immunoSEQ multiplex PCR, the repertoire was profiled, and TCRdb retains in-frame clones only, with some absent. This table has fewer than 350,000 clones, about 86% appearing once. The specimen was peripheral blood. These receptor sequences come from a woman in her 30s with COVID-19, enrolled during active disease.

V is TRBV6-5 and J is TRBJ2-5; 9 bases map to TRBD2. The CDR3 runs 16 residues. Germline-derived CDR1 and CDR2 are MNHEY and SVGAGI. V gave up 1 base and J gave up 4 bases; unmatched junction bases: 7. The CDR3 loop is CASSYYDGRGGETQYF. In nucleotides, the CDR3 is TGTGCCAGCAGTTACTACGATGGGCGGGGGGGAGAGACCCAGTACTTC.

This chain joins TRBV2 and TRBJ1-1, with D maybe TRBD1 (5 bases). Germline V gene data show CDR1 as SNHLY and CDR2 as FYNNEI. Trimming shortened V by 4 bases and J by 3 bases, and 15 bases separated the two germline ends. The CDR3 spans 15 residues. CDR3 in DNA: TGTGCCAGCAGTGGCGGGGCAGCCAGAGACACTGAAGCTTTCTTT. As protein: CASSGGAARDTEAFF.

As regards this clone: The CDR3 does not end in the conserved phenylalanine or tryptophan, so this is likely a read error. Because the CDR3's place on the DNA is in doubt, the DNA is left out and the CDR3 is given as listed by TCRdb. This chain links TRBV3-1 (or the pseudogene TRBV3-2) with TRBJ1-2; the DNA was not compared with TRBD1, the D call given in the table. Germline CDR1 LGHDT, CDR2 YNNKEL (reference sequence). Inclusive of both ends, the CDR3 amounts to 14 amino acids. CDR3 sequence: CASSPSGQSYGPVI.

The CDR3 region is CAWTHGDSPYSNQPQHF. In DNA, the CDR3 is TGTGCCTGGACCCACGGGGACAGCCCCTATAGCAATCAGCCCCAGCATTTT. This chain uses TRBV30 with TRBJ1-5; 7 nucleotides match TRBD1. Germline V gene lookup returns CDR1 GTSNPN and CDR2 SVGIG (reference sequence). The CDR3 is 17 residues long. V dropped 4 bases and J dropped 0; count of bases not matched to a gene: 12.

The chain uses TRBV2 and TRBJ2-2; D is possibly TRBD2 (5 bases). The CDR3 extends over 16 amino acids. From germline, CDR1 is SNHLY and CDR2 FYNNEI. Deletions cut 0 bases from V and 1 base from J, with 9 bases between. DNA of the CDR3: TGTGCCAGCAGTGAAGCGTCACGGGGGAACACCGGGGAGCTGTTTTTT. It yields the protein CASSEASRGNTGELFF.

The chain carries TRBV18 and TRBJ1-1, with 9 bases fitting TRBD1. The V gene end was trimmed by 3 bases and the J gene end by 4 bases; junction bases not matched to a gene: 9. The CDR3 contains 16 residues. Germline CDR1 and CDR2: KGHSH and LQKENI. CDR3 sequence reads: CASSPDRGVGGTEAFF. In DNA, the CDR3 is TGTGCCAGCTCACCGGACAGGGGAGTGGGGGGCACTGAAGCTTTCTTT.

This clone showed up just a few times. The gene calls are TRBV19 and TRBJ1-1; D unclear. Germline lookup yields CDR1 LNHDA and CDR2 SQIVND (reference sequence). This CDR3 is 14 amino acids long. Between the trimmed V and J ends, which lost 3 bases and 0 bases, there was a span of 8 bases. The CDR3 protein is CASSITVLNTEAFF. The CDR3 DNA follows: TGTGCCAGTAGTATCACAGTCCTGAACACTGAAGCTTTCTTT.

This sequence joins TRBV6-5 and TRBJ2-3, with D perhaps matching TRBD2 (5 bases). Germline V gene data show CDR1 as MNHEY and CDR2 as SVGAGI. Trimming stripped 10 bases from V and 0 bases from J, with 8 bases between. The CDR3 consists of 12 residues. DNA of the CDR3: TGTGCCATCAGGACTAGCACAGATACGCAGTATTTT. This codes for CAIRTSTDTQYF.

The rearrangement joins TRBV19 to TRBJ1-2; 7 bases are a match to TRBD1. After removal of 10 bases from V and 4 bases from J, the junction contained 12 bases not matched to a gene. The germline V gene has CDR1 LNHDA and CDR2 SQIVND (reference sequence). This CDR3 has 14 residues. CDR3 amino acids: CAISRTGQFYGYTF. In DNA, the CDR3 is TGTGCCATCTCGAGGACAGGACAATTCTATGGCTACACCTTC.

The chain links TRBV13 to TRBJ2-2; 10 bases map to TRBD2. CDR1 and CDR2 from the germline V gene are PRHDT and FYEKMQ (reference sequence). V lost 8 bases to trimming and J lost 5 bases; unmatched junction nucleotides: 11. This CDR3 spans 16 amino acids. The CDR3 sequence is CASHPPLLAGTGELFF. The CDR3 nucleotides are TGTGCCAGCCACCCTCCGCTACTAGCGGGGACCGGGGAGCTGTTTTTT. Looking up the rest from reference TRBV13 and TRBJ2-2 gives the full variable domain: AAGVIQSPRHLIKEKRETATLKCYPIPRHDTVYWYQQGPGQDPQFLISFYEKMQSDKGSIPDRFSAQQFSDYHSELNMSSLELGDSALYFCASHPPLLAGTGELFFGEGSRLTVL.

In this sample, this clone turned up once. The chain combines TRBV18 with TRBJ2-3, with 9 bases lining up with TRBD1. Looked up from germline, CDR1 is KGHSH and CDR2 is LQKENI. The ends lost 8 bases at V and 2 bases at J; junction bases unmatched: 8. The CDR3 is 15 amino acids. CDR3 sequence: CASGFGQGNTDTQYF. The CDR3 region has the DNA TGTGCCAGCGGGTTTGGACAGGGGAACACAGATACGCAGTATTTT.

V gene TRBV28 combines with J gene TRBJ2-7; 8 bases are a match to TRBD2. The CDR3 covers 12 residues. Trimming removed 11 bases from V and 6 bases from J; junction bases left unmatched: 9. Germline V gene data show CDR1 as MDHEN and CDR2 as SYDVKM. The CDR3 spells CASRGLAAEQYF. For the CDR3, the DNA is TGTGCCTCTCGCGGACTAGCTGCCGAGCAGTACTTC.

The chain carries TRBV5-1 and TRBJ2-3, with TRBD2 identical over 7 bases. CDR1 SGHRS and CDR2 YFSETQ come from the germline V gene. After removal of 7 bases from V and 1 base from J, the junction contained 12 bases not matched to a gene. The CDR3 extends over 16 amino acids. The CDR3: CASGPLERGGTDTQYF. CDR3 coding DNA: TGCGCCAGCGGTCCCCTCGAGCGGGGTGGCACAGATACGCAGTATTTT.

As to this clone: Since a much larger clone is just one base distant, this may be a read error. Different DNA sequences within this sample yield the same CDR3. The chain joins TRBV3-1 (or the pseudogene TRBV3-2) to TRBJ2-7, with D tentatively TRBD2 (6 bases). The CDR3 has 13 amino acids. Deletions cut 9 bases from V and 3 bases from J, with 15 bases between. CDR1 and CDR2 from the germline V gene are LGHDT and YNNKEL (reference sequence). The CDR3 reads CASSTPGLYEQYF. As DNA, the CDR3 is TGTGCCAGTAGCACGCCGGGACTCTACGAGCAGTACTTC.

The chain is built from TRBV28 and TRBJ1-1; D uncertain. CDR1 MDHEN and CDR2 SYDVKM come from the germline V gene. The ends were cut back, 4 bases at V and 2 bases at J, with 2 bases in the middle. The CDR3 extends over 11 amino acids. The CDR3 DNA is TGTGCCAGCAGTTCTAACACTGAAGCTTTCTTT. This encodes CASSSNTEAFF. The whole variable domain, filled in from reference TRBV28 and TRBJ1-1, reads DVKVTQSSRYLVKRTGEKVFLECVQDMDHENMFWYRQDPGLGLRLIYFSYDVKMKEKGDIPEGYSVSREKKERFSLILESASTNQTSMYLCASSSNTEAFFGQGTRLTVV.

This clone occurred a few times. V and J are TRBV25-1 and TRBJ1-2; the match to TRBD1 covers 7 bases. The CDR3 has 15 residues. Germline V gene data show CDR1 as MGHDK and CDR2 as SYGVNS. Trimming removed 3 bases from V and 4 bases from J; junction bases left unmatched: 8. The chain's CDR3 is CASSDAGTAFYGYTF. The CDR3 DNA is TGTGCCAGCAGTGACGCCGGGACAGCCTTCTATGGCTACACCTTC.

CDR3 in amino acids: CASSPFASDRVNSPLHF. DNA of the CDR3: TGCGCCAGCAGCCCTTTTGCCTCGGACAGAGTAAATTCACCCCTCCACTTT. The chain links TRBV5-1 to TRBJ1-6, with D possibly TRBD1 on 6 matching bases. Germline CDR1 reads SGHRS; CDR2 reads YFSETQ. Trimming took 4 bases from V and 7 from J, leaving 21 bases between them. The CDR3 is 17 residues long.